These 2 T cell receptor beta chains originate from one sample sequenced in a study of blood T cell repertoires in COVID-19. Measured with immunoSEQ multiplex PCR; TCRdb has only the in-frame clones, and not every one. The data contain some 75,000 clones, approximately 90% of them singletons. Input material: peripheral blood. The receptors were gathered from a man between 60 and 75 years old with acute or convalescent COVID-19.

This clone was observed a single time. V usage is TRBV7-8 and J usage is TRBJ2-1, with TRBD2 matching 12 bases. Trimming cost V 5 bases and J 10 bases; bases outside gene matches: 12. This CDR3 region has 16 residues. Germline V gene sequence: CDR1 SGHVS, CDR2 FQNEAQ. The CDR3 DNA is TGTGCCAGCAGCCCCCGGCGACTAGCGGGAGATAAAGAGCAGTTCTTC. Translated: CASSPRRLAGDKEQFF. Based on the CDR3 plus reference TRBV7-8 and TRBJ2-1, the full variable domain is GAGVSQSPRYKVAKRGQDVALRCDPISGHVSLFWYQQALGQGPEFLTYFQNEAQLDKSGLPSDRFFAERPEGSVSTLKIQRTQQEDSAVYLCASSPRRLAGDKEQFFGPGTRLTVL.

The J gene is TRBJ2-5, the V gene TRBV5-6; TRBD2 aligns across 13 bases. CDR3 length: 16 amino acids. Trimming removed 3 bases from V and 5 bases from J; junction bases left unmatched: 7. CDR1 and CDR2 (germline): SGHDT, YYEEEE. In DNA form, the CDR3 reads TGTGCCAGCAGCTACGGGACTAGCGGGAACAGGGAGACCCAGTACTTC. Translated: CASSYGTSGNRETQYF.